The clone carrying this TCR beta chain occurred many times. Its antigen remains unidentified. These data belong to a study of T-cell reconstitution after alpha-beta-depleted transplantation in children. It was with unique molecular identifiers that the TCRbeta library was prepared. MiXCR, applied by TCRdb to the PCR reads, yields one record per CDR3 protein. Of more than 400,000 distinct CDR3 sequences listed, approximately 42% are singletons. Study-level points and caveats: Among T cells one year after transplant, newly produced cells accounted for most counts and diversity. Where alpha-beta T cells came from about two months after transplant was reportedly several hundred expanded graft clones. Day-60 TCRbeta diversity that was high in some patients was derived from surviving recipient T cells and thymic progenitors.

This CDR3 has 17 amino acids. CDR1 and CDR2 from the germline V gene are DFQATT and SNEGSKA (reference sequence). J was trimmed by 2 bases and V by 2 bases; bases with no gene match: 11. The specimen comprised PBMCs, sampled before TCRalphabeta/CD19-depleted stem cell transplant. The rearrangement links TRBV20-1 to TRBJ2-7; 11 nucleotides agree with TRBD2. The origin of this receptor is a girl aged 2-10 years with aplastic anemia, due to receive a stem cell transplant. The CDR3 protein is CSARNPGLAEEPYEQYF. The CDR3 DNA sequence: TGCAGTGCTAGAAACCCGGGACTAGCGGAGGAGCCCTACGAGCAGTACTTC.